These 20 T cell receptor beta chains were sequenced from one sample in a study of human T cells and chemical hapten exposure. The treatment: therapeutic diphenylcyclopropenone sensitization with weekly scalp DPC. Individual cDNA molecules each carried unique molecular identifiers attached by the library. TCRdb re-derived calls from the reads in MiXCR, one entry per CDR3 protein. The profile shows over 1,500 distinct CDR3 sequences, around 53% of them singletons. Sample: whole blood, taken before DPC sensitization or 2, 6, or about 24 weeks after (not recorded which). The receptors come from an adult with alopecia areata. Some clones in this sample may be carry-over from other donors' samples. This table probably holds off-target reads from a library built for another chain.

J is TRBJ2-1 and V is TRBV28; 8 bases are a match to TRBD1. The CDR3 runs 16 residues. Unmatched junction bases numbered 6, after V lost 5 bases and J lost 0 bases. The germline V gene encodes CDR1 MDHEN and CDR2 SYDVKM. CDR3 sequence: CASSPTGTGSYNEQFF. Here the CDR3 DNA reads TGTGCCAGCAGTCCTACCGGGACAGGCTCCTACAATGAGCAGTTCTTC.

In regard to this clonotype: Germline and junction disagree at one end, which may indicate a read error. This chain connects TRBV12-3 or TRBV12-4 to TRBJ2-2; D is possibly TRBD2 (5 bases). The CDR3 is 12 residues long. CDR3 sequence (DNA): TGTGCCAGCAGGCGACCCACCGGGGAGTTGTTTTTT. Translating it yields CASRRPTGELFF.

The count of this clonotype is one. The J gene is TRBJ2-7, the V gene TRBV5-4; 8 nucleotides line up with TRBD1. The germline gives CDR1 SGHNT, CDR2 YYREEE (reference sequence). This CDR3 has 15 residues. The ends lost 4 bases at V and 0 bases at J; junction bases unmatched: 6. CDR3 coding DNA: TGTGCCAGCAGCAGGGACAGGTTGAGCTCCTACGAGCAGTACTTC. Its translation is CASSRDRLSSYEQYF.

CDR3 coding DNA: TGTGCCAGCAGCTTGAACTCCTACAATGAGCAGTTCTTC. This codes for CASSLNSYNEQFF. The genes are TRBV11-2 and TRBJ2-1; D is unresolved. Germline lookup yields CDR1 SGHAT and CDR2 FQNNGV. The CDR3 loop spans 13 amino acids. Deletions cut 3 bases from V and 0 bases from J, with 3 bases between.

The rearrangement links TRBV12-3 or TRBV12-4 to TRBJ2-5, with 10 bases that match TRBD1. The V gene end was trimmed by 7 bases and the J gene end by 5 bases; junction bases not matched to a gene: 10. The CDR3 is made up of 15 amino acids. The CDR3 nucleotides are TGTGCCAGCACCCACTCGACAGGGGGCTTGGAGACCCAGTACTTC. This gives the protein CASTHSTGGLETQYF.

The table lists this clonotype with a few counts. The chain has TRBV10-3 and TRBJ2-5, with D possibly being TRBD2 (6 bases). The CDR3 covers 13 residues. Germline lookup yields CDR1 ENHRY and CDR2 SYGVKD. Trimming took off 7 bases at V and 7 bases at J, with 16 bases between the two ends. CDR3 sequence reads: CAITEDQGGTQYF. Written as DNA, the CDR3 is TGTGCCATCACCGAGGACCAGGGAGGGACCCAGTACTTC.

This clonotype has just a few counts. This chain links TRBV3-1 with TRBJ2-1; a possible D gene is TRBD1 (6 bases). CDR1 and CDR2 from the germline V gene are LGHDT and YNNKEL (reference sequence). This CDR3 region has 15 residues. V lost 1 base, J lost 1 base, and 8 bases lay in between. This CDR3 reads CASSQGGPSYNEQFF. The CDR3 DNA reads as TGTGCCAGCAGCCAAGGGGGGCCATCCTACAATGAGCAGTTCTTC.

This clonotype has more than one count but fewer than ten. The V call is TRBV7-2, the J call TRBJ2-7; D gene ambiguous. The CDR3 spans 15 residues. V lost 2 bases and J 5 bases, leaving 16 bases between the germline ends. The germline V gene has CDR1 SGHTA and CDR2 FQGNSA. The CDR3 loop is CASSLSTAGPHEQYF. The CDR3 bases are TGTGCCAGCAGCTTATCGACCGCCGGCCCCCACGAGCAGTACTTC.

The chain employs TRBV10-3 and TRBJ2-2; 8 bases are a match to TRBD1. The CDR3 runs to 16 residues. CDR1 and CDR2 from the germline V gene are ENHRY and SYGVKD. J lost 3 bases, V lost 3 bases, and 6 bases had no gene match. Here the CDR3 reads CAISEEQGGYTGELFF. The CDR3 region has the DNA TGTGCCATCAGTGAAGAACAGGGGGGATACACCGGGGAGCTGTTTTTT.

This rearrangement joins TRBV7-3 to TRBJ2-2, with D perhaps matching TRBD1 (5 bases). The V end was cut by 9 bases, the J end by 3 bases, with 11 bases between. The CDR3 sequence is 13 residues long. In germline, CDR1 is SGHTA, CDR2 FQGTGA. CDR3: CASARQYTGELFF. Here the CDR3 DNA reads TGTGCCAGTGCCCGACAGTACACCGGGGAGCTGTTTTTT.

The chain joins TRBV7-2 to TRBJ2-5; D might be TRBD1 (6 bases). Trimming took off 5 bases at V and 5 bases at J, with 12 bases between the two ends. From germline, CDR1 is SGHTA and CDR2 FQGNSA. CDR3 size: 13 residues. CDR3 in amino acids: CASSPTGSETQYF. The CDR3 DNA reads TGTGCCAGCAGCCCTACAGGGTCGGAGACCCAGTACTTC.

The CDR3 nucleotides are TGTGCCAGCAGCCCTAGCGGGGGAGTAGCCAAAAACATTCAGTACTTC. Translating it yields CASSPSGGVAKNIQYF. The chain employs TRBV7-2 and TRBJ2-4; 10 bases align to TRBD2. The CDR3 loop spans 16 amino acids. The germline CDR1 and CDR2 sequences are SGHTA and FQGNSA. J was trimmed by 0 bases and V by 5 bases; bases with no gene match: 4.

V usage is TRBV5-1 and J usage is TRBJ2-3; D remains ambiguous. Germline values: CDR1 SGHRS, CDR2 YFSETQ. This CDR3 is 17 amino acids long. V lost 0 bases and J 2 bases, leaving 16 bases between the germline ends. The CDR3: CASSLVVSIESTDTQYF. In nucleotides, the CDR3 is TGCGCCAGCAGCTTGGTGGTTAGCATAGAGTCCACAGATACGCAGTATTTT.

This rearrangement joins TRBV5-1 to TRBJ2-2, with D perhaps TRBD2 (5 bases). The germline gives CDR1 SGHRS, CDR2 YFSETQ. The V and J ends lost 1 base and 4 bases respectively, with 11 bases between them. This CDR3 region has 15 residues. The CDR3 DNA reads as TGCGCCAGCAGCTTGTTCGTAGGAGGCACCGGGGAGCTGTTTTTT. It is translated as CASSLFVGGTGELFF.

A few counts support this clonotype. The gene calls are TRBV7-7 and TRBJ2-5, with 7 bases fitting TRBD2. V was clipped by 4 bases and J by 4 bases; unmatched bases: 9. Germline CDR1 and CDR2: SSHAT and FNYEAQ (reference sequence). The CDR3 length is 15 residues. Here the CDR3 reads CASSSLRGVGETQYF. The CDR3 coding sequence is TGTGCCAGCAGCTCCCTCCGGGGGGTTGGAGAGACCCAGTACTTC.

This chain links TRBV12-3 or TRBV12-4 with TRBJ2-7; TRBD2 matches 9 bases. This CDR3 contains 15 residues. V lost 5 bases and J lost 7; bases outside the gene matches: 12. As DNA, the CDR3 is TGTGCCAGCAGTCCCGAAGGAGCGGGGGGTTTTGAGCAGTACTTC. The encoded protein is CASSPEGAGGFEQYF.

This clonotype has more than one count but fewer than ten. The rearrangement links TRBV11-2 to TRBJ2-4, with 11 bases that match TRBD1. The CDR3 totals 12 residues. Germline CDR1 SGHAT, CDR2 FQNNGV. The V and J ends lost 5 bases and 15 bases, in that order; junction bases with no gene match: 6. CDR3 sequence: CASSLGQGALYF. The CDR3 coding sequence is TGTGCCAGCAGCCTTGGACAGGGGGCCCTGTACTTC.

The V gene is TRBV7-6, the J gene TRBJ2-1; D is perhaps TRBD2 (6 bases). The length of the CDR3 is 14 residues. V was cut by 0 bases and J by 3 bases, with 6 bases left in between. Germline V gene data show CDR1 as SGHVS and CDR2 as FNYEAQ. The CDR3 is CASSLAGSYNEQFF. CDR3 coding DNA: TGTGCCAGCAGCTTAGCCGGGAGCTACAATGAGCAGTTCTTC.

CDR3 loop: CASSFQGGTGELFF. The CDR3 DNA reads as TGTGCCAGCAGTTTCCAGGGTGGAACCGGGGAGCTGTTTTTT. The rearrangement links TRBV28 to TRBJ2-2, with D possibly TRBD1 on 5 matching bases. The V end lost 3 bases, the J end lost 5 bases, and 10 bases lay between the germline ends. The CDR3 runs 14 residues. Germline V gene sequence: CDR1 MDHEN, CDR2 SYDVKM.

J is TRBJ2-7 and V is TRBV9; D remains unclear. CDR3 length: 14 amino acids. Germline CDR1 and CDR2: SGDLS and YYNGEE. Trimming stripped 1 base from V and 7 bases from J, with 15 bases between. The CDR3 sequence: CASSVTQRPSEQYF. The DNA for the CDR3 is TGTGCCAGCAGCGTAACCCAGAGACCGTCGGAGCAGTACTTC.